The clone carrying this T cell receptor (beta chain) has a count of ten or more. Its antigen is unknown. This CDR3 is 14 amino acids long. V trimming: 2 bases; J trimming: 11 bases; junction bases outside the gene matches: 10. The germline gives CDR1 SNHLY, CDR2 FYNNEI. The sample comes from a study of T cells in Graves' hyperthyroidism and ophthalmopathy. Background on the study: Once the initial diagnosis was made, peripheral blood was obtained before any treatment. Study-level points and caveats: Clonotypes that were expanded in thyroid above 0.001 mostly appeared in blood too. Patients with ophthalmopathy were separated from those with stable hyperthyroidism by a 13 V-J model.

It was RNA transcripts that yielded the amplified TCR beta CDR3 regions. RT-PCR in the first round (using the HTBI primer set) targeted the TCR CDR3. TCRdb analysed the multiplex PCR reads with MiXCR anew, one entry per CDR3 protein. Of about 600,000 distinct CDR3 sequences detected, 16% appear once; the ten largest clones hold about 3.5%. The source material was blood. The gene calls are TRBV2 and TRBJ1-1; TRBD1 agrees at 8 bases. This receptor was taken from a woman in her forties with Graves' ophthalmopathy. The CDR3 reads CASSEIQGAAGAFF. The CDR3 DNA sequence: TGTGCCAGCAGTGAAATCCAGGGGGCGGCTGGGGCTTTCTTT.